The 5 T cell receptor beta chains given below trace back to one sample, sequenced in a study of blood T cell repertoires in COVID-19. Sequencing was performed with immunoSEQ multiplex PCR; in TCRdb, only in-frame clones are kept and a portion is missing. The sample lists 140,000 to 150,000 clones; about 86% were seen once. Sequencing used peripheral blood. These receptors all stem from a human donor in a cohort sampled during active COVID-19.

V is TRBV27 and J is TRBJ2-7; D gene ambiguous. The CDR3 length is 13 residues. V lost 4 bases, J lost 0 bases, and 7 bases lay in between. The germline V gene has CDR1 MNHEY and CDR2 SMNVEV (reference sequence). CDR3 sequence reads: CASSSIDSYEQYF. In DNA form, the CDR3 reads TGTGCCAGCAGTTCTATTGACTCCTACGAGCAGTACTTC.

The chain couples TRBV11-2 to TRBJ2-3, with TRBD2 matching 7 bases. Trimming at V came to 5 bases and at J to 2 bases, leaving 7 bases not matched to a gene. Per germline, CDR1 SGHAT and CDR2 FQNNGV. The CDR3 is 15 residues long. The CDR3 reads CASSLLGDYTDTQYF. The DNA for the CDR3 is TGTGCCAGCAGCCTACTGGGGGACTACACAGATACGCAGTATTTT.

J is TRBJ1-2 and V is TRBV9; 9 bases fit TRBD1. V lost 3 bases and J lost 6; bases outside the gene matches: 9. The CDR3 is 15 amino acids. From germline, CDR1 is SGDLS and CDR2 YYNGEE. The CDR3 spells CASSARTGVDNGYTF. CDR3 bases: TGTGCCAGCAGCGCAAGGACAGGGGTAGATAATGGCTACACCTTC.

There are a few counts of this clone. This chain links TRBV18 with TRBJ2-7; 7 positions agree with TRBD1. CDR1 is KGHSH and CDR2 is LQKENI in the germline V gene. The CDR3 runs to 15 residues. The J segment lost 0 bases and the V segment lost 6 bases, leaving 8 bases of the junction unmatched. CDR3 sequence: CASSAGTAFSYEQYF. CDR3 sequence (DNA): TGTGCCAGCTCGGCCGGGACAGCTTTCTCCTACGAGCAGTACTTC.

The V call is TRBV27, the J call TRBJ2-7; the match to TRBD2 covers 11 bases. Germline loops: CDR1 MNHEY, CDR2 SMNVEV (reference sequence). V lost 6 bases, J lost 6 bases, and 10 bases stayed unmatched. The CDR3 spans 15 residues. The CDR3 DNA reads as TGTGCCAGCAGGAGACCGGGGACTAGCGGTCCCGAGCAGTACTTC. Amino acids: CASRRPGTSGPEQYF.